The clone carrying this T cell receptor (beta chain) occurred many times. This entry comes from a study of Graves' ophthalmopathy and Graves' hyperthyroidism. Overall study: Prior to any treatment, peripheral blood was collected at the time of initial diagnosis.

Scientists amplified the TCR beta CDR3 regions from RNA transcripts. The library came from an HTBI-primed first-round RT-PCR and a second-round multiplex PCR. Via MiXCR, TCRdb re-called the multiplex PCR reads, giving one row per CDR3 protein. The table has about 500,000 distinct CDR3 sequences, approximately 15% seen once. Germline V gene lookup returns CDR1 KGHSY and CDR2 FQNENV. CDR3 length equals 14 residues. V was pared by 0 bases and J by 3 bases, with 6 bases between. This sequence was found in a woman in her thirties with Graves' ophthalmopathy. Material for sequencing was blood. The V and J genes are TRBV16 and TRBJ1-5; D is unclear. CDR3 residues: CASSQSGANQPQHF. The CDR3 coding sequence is TGTGCCAGCAGCCAATCGGGAGCCAATCAGCCCCAGCATTTT.